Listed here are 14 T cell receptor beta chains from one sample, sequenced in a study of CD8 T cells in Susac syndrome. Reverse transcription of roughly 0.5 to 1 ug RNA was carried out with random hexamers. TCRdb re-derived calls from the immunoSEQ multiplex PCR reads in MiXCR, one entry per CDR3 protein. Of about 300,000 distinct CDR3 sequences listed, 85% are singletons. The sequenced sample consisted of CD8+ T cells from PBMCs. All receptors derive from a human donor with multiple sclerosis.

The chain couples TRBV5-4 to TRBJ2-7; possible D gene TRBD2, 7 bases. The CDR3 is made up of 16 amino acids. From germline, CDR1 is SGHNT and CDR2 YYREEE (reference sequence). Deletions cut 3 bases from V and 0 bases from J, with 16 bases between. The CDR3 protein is CASSWGGRGGSYEQYF. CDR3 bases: TGTGCCAGCAGCTGGGGGGGCAGGGGCGGCTCCTACGAGCAGTACTTC.

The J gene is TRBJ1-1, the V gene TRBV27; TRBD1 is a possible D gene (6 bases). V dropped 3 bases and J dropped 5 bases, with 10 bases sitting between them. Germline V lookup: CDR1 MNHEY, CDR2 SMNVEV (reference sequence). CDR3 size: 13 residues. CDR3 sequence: CASSLGTMTEAFF. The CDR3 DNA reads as TGTGCCAGCAGTTTGGGGACAATGACTGAAGCTTTCTTT.

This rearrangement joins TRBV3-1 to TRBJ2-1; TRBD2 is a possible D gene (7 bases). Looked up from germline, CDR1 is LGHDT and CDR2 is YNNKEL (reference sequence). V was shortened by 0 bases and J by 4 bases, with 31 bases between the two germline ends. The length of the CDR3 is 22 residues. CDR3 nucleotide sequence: TGTGCCAGCAGCCAAGATCCCCTTATTCGGGGGGCCCCCTATATCCTTTACAATGAGCAGTTCTTC. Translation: CASSQDPLIRGAPYILYNEQFF.

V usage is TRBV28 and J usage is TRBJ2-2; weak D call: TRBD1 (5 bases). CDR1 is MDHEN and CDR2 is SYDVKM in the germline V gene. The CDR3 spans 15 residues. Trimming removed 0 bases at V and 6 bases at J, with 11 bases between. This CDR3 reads CASSLWGKGSGELFF. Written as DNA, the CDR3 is TGTGCCAGCAGTTTATGGGGGAAGGGGTCCGGGGAGCTGTTTTTT.

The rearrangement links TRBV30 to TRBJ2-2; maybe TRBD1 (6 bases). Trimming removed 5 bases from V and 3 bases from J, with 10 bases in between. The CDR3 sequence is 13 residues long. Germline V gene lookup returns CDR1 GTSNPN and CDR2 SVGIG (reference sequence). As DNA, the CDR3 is TGTGCCTGGGCTACAGGGTACACCGGGGAGCTGTTTTTT. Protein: CAWATGYTGELFF.

The CDR3 protein is CASSGGLSVSFYNEQFF. CDR3 bases: TGTGCCAGCAGTGGGGGGCTGAGCGTCAGTTTTTACAATGAGCAGTTCTTC. This chain joins TRBV6-2 or TRBV6-3 and TRBJ2-1; either TRBD1 or TRBD2 may supply D (6 bases each). Looked up from germline, CDR1 is MNHEY and CDR2 is SVGEGT. V was trimmed by 5 bases and J by 4 bases, leaving 21 bases between them. CDR3 length: 17 residues.

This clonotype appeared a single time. CDR3 sequence reads: CATSRSRGTPVGYEQFF. Written as DNA, the CDR3 is TGTGCCACCAGCAGATCCCGAGGGACACCGGTGGGCTATGAGCAGTTCTTC. The chain links TRBV15 to TRBJ2-1, with TRBD1 as a possible D gene (6 bases). The V and J ends lost 2 bases and 8 bases respectively, with 22 bases between them. The length of the CDR3 is 17 residues. Per the germline V gene, CDR1 is LNHNV and CDR2 is YYDKDF (reference sequence).

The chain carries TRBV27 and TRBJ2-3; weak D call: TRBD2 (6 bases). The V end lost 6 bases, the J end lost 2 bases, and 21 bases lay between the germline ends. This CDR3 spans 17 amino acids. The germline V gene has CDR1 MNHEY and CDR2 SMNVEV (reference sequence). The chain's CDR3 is CASRPIDWGGPTDTQYF. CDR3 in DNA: TGTGCCAGCAGACCCATTGACTGGGGAGGTCCCACAGATACGCAGTATTTT.

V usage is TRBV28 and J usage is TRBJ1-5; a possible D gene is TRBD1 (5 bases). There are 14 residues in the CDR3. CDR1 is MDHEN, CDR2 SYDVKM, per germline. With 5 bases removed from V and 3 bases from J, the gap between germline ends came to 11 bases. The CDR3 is CASSTGTVNQPQHF. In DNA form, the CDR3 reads TGTGCCAGCAGTACTGGGACGGTCAATCAGCCCCAGCATTTT.

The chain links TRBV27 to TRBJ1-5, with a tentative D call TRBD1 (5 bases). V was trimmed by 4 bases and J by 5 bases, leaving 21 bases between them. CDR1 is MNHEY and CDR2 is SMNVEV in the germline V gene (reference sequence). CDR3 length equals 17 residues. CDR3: CASSSGHAGEEDQPQHF. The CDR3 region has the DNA TGTGCCAGCAGTTCTGGGCATGCGGGGGAGGAGGATCAGCCCCAGCATTTT.

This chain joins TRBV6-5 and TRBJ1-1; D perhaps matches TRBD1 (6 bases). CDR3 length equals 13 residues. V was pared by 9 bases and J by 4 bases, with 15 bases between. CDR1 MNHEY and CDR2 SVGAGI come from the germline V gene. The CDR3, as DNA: TGTGCCAGTAACCTCCAGGGGAGCACTGAAGCTTTCTTT. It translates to CASNLQGSTEAFF.

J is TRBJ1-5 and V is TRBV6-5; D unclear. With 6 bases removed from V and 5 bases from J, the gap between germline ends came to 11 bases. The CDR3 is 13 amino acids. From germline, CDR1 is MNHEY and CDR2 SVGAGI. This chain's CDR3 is CASSSGPHQPQHF. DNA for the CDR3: TGTGCCAGCAGCTCCGGGCCCCATCAGCCCCAGCATTTT.

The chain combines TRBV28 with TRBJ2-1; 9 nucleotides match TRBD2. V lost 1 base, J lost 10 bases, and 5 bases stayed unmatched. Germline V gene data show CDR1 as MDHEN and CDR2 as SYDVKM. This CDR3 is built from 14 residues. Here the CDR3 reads CASSLYGTSREQFF. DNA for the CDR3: TGTGCCAGCAGTTTATATGGGACTAGCAGGGAGCAGTTCTTC.

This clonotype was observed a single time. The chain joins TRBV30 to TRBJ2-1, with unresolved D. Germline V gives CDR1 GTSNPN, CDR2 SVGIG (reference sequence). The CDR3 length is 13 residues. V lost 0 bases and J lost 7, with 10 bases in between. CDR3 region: CAWSVSFLNEQFF. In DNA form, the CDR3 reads TGTGCCTGGAGTGTTAGCTTCCTAAATGAGCAGTTCTTC.